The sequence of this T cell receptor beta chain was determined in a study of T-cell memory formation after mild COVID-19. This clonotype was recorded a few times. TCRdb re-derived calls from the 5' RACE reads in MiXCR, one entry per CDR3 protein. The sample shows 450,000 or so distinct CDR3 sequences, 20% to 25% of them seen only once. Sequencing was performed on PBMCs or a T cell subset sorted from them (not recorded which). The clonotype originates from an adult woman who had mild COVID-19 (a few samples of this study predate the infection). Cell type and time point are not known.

The chain's CDR3 is CASRDGMVAPHNEQFF. In nucleotides, the CDR3 is TGTGCCAGCAGAGATGGTATGGTAGCGCCTCACAATGAGCAGTTCTTC. This sequence joins TRBV27 and TRBJ2-1; TRBD2 is a possible D gene (5 bases). The CDR3 runs 16 residues. Looked up from germline, CDR1 is MNHEY and CDR2 is SMNVEV (reference sequence). Trimming removed 6 bases from V and 5 bases from J, with 20 bases in between.